This TCR beta chain was retrieved from a study of blood T cell repertoires in COVID-19. Study-wide context: PBMCs, B-cell-depleted T cells, or T cells were the source of the cDNA or gDNA that made up the material.

Exposed enrollees had met someone with a PCR-confirmed or clinician-diagnosed COVID-19 case at some point within the 2 weeks before study entry. The CDR3 loop spans 13 amino acids. The V gene lost 3 bases and the J gene lost 12 bases, with 14 bases spanning the gap. Germline lookup yields CDR1 SGHNT and CDR2 YENEEA. Authors' data handling: Estimation of nucleated cell counts was performed using reference gene primer amplification. Profiling relied on immunoSEQ multiplex PCR, and the TCRdb table lists in-frame clones only, not all of them. D and trimming were read from the DNA, whereas the V and J calls and clone size are those reported in that table. This table has 150,000 or so clones, roughly 90% appearing once.

The clonotype was recovered from a woman aged 40 to 50 who had been exposed to COVID-19. Sequencing was done on a sample of PBMCs or T cells enriched from blood (not recorded which). The rearrangement joins TRBV11-3 to TRBJ1-4; maybe TRBD1 (6 bases). The CDR3 protein is CASSFATGSELFF. The CDR3 nucleotides read TGTGCCAGCAGCTTCGCTACAGGGTCGGAACTGTTTTTT.